The clone carrying this T cell receptor (beta chain) was seen ten or more times. Its target is unknown. The sample originates from a study of T cell repertoires in cytomegalovirus infection. Turning to the study itself: Through public TCR beta signatures, both CMV infection and matching HLA type were indicated. Points from the study as a whole: There were HLA-C-restricted CMV-specific TCR beta clonotypes dominating the ex vivo response. Frequencies of public TCR beta families were cumulated, and this identified carriers of CMV plus the relevant HLA.

Germline loops: CDR1 DFQATT, CDR2 SNEGSKA (reference sequence). This CDR3 contains 15 residues. The germline V and J ends were trimmed by 5 bases and 2 bases, with 17 bases remaining between them. TCRdb analysed the reads with MiXCR anew, one entry per CDR3 protein. The table includes 200,000 to 300,000 distinct CDR3 sequences, about 7% detected once. V is TRBV20-1 and J is TRBJ2-3; weak D call: TRBD1 (5 bases). The specimen sequenced was PBMCs. This TCR derives from a human donor in good health (CMV status not recorded). Some clones in this sample may be carry-over from other donors' samples. Written as DNA, the CDR3 is TGCAGTGCTCAGGCGAGGCAGGGAAACACAGATACGCAGTATTTT. It translates to CSAQARQGNTDTQYF.